This T cell receptor (beta chain) was obtained from a study of CD8 T cells in Susac syndrome. Background on the study: When blood was drawn, patients with Susac syndrome were on intravenous immunoglobulin alone, on corticosteroids, or therapy-naive.

Reverse transcription of about 0.45 to 1 ug RNA used random hexamers. The immunoSEQ assay covered 54 Vbeta and 13 Jbeta segments for CDR3. Each CDR3 protein gets one entry after TCRdb re-called the immunoSEQ multiplex PCR reads with MiXCR. The sample includes more than 110,000 distinct CDR3 sequences, over 90% of them seen just once. TCR beta was sequenced from blood CD8+ and CD4+ T cells. Negative isolation yielded CD4+ and CD8+ T cells, and FACS enriched TEMRA cells. CDR1 is SGHDT and CDR2 is YYEEEE in the germline V gene. V lost 3 bases and J 8 bases, leaving 12 bases between the germline ends. This CDR3 region has 13 residues.

This chain uses TRBV5-6 with TRBJ2-4; either TRBD1 or TRBD2 may fit D (5 bases each). Sequencing was carried out using CD4+ T cells from PBMCs. The TCR was taken from a human donor with Susac syndrome. In DNA form, the CDR3 reads TGTGCCAGCAGCTACGGGACCGGGGACATTCAGTACTTC. This translates into CASSYGTGDIQYF.